Below are 19 T cell receptor beta chains sequenced from a single sample in a study of cytomegalovirus exposure and HLA in healthy donors. A multiplex PCR was run with 60 Vbeta primers and 13 Jbeta primers. Sequenced by immunoSEQ multiplex PCR; TCRdb stores in-frame clones only, minus some. Among about 160,000 clones, around 75% were seen once, and the ten largest hold approximately 2.4%. The material sequenced was PBMCs. These receptors came from a female donor in good health and CMV-seronegative.

The chain employs TRBV6-1 and TRBJ2-5; tentatively, D is TRBD2 (5 bases). The V gene's germline CDR1 is MNHNS and CDR2 SASEGT. This CDR3 has 14 amino acids. Trimming stripped 2 bases from V and 5 bases from J, with 12 bases between. The CDR3 sequence is CASSESLTGETQYF. Here the CDR3 DNA reads TGTGCCAGCAGTGAAAGTCTTACGGGGGAGACCCAGTACTTC.

Regarding this clone: Its ends do not fully match the called genes, so a read error is possible. The chain couples TRBV7-7 to TRBJ2-7, with TRBD1 matching 7 bases. CDR3 length: 14 amino acids. Germline V gene lookup returns CDR1 SSHAT and CDR2 FNYEAQ (reference sequence). CDR3 coding DNA: TGTGCTAGCAGCACCGACAGGGCTCGCTACGAGCAGTACTTC. The encoded protein is CASSTDRARYEQYF.

The rearrangement joins TRBV2 to TRBJ2-5, with 9 bases that match TRBD2. The germline CDR1 and CDR2 sequences are SNHLY and FYNNEI. Trimming at V came to 1 base and at J to 3 bases, leaving 3 bases not matched to a gene. The CDR3 loop spans 15 amino acids. This CDR3 is CASSEEAGGEETQYF. The DNA for the CDR3 is TGTGCCAGCAGTGAAGAGGCGGGGGGGGAAGAGACCCAGTACTTC.

The genes are TRBV6-5 and TRBJ2-7; 9 bases fit TRBD1. The CDR3 totals 14 residues. Losses at the gene ends were 7 bases for V and 1 base for J; bases not matched to a gene: 5. Germline CDR1 is MNHEY and CDR2 is SVGAGI. The CDR3 DNA reads as TGTGCCAGCAAAACAGGGGGCGCTTCCTACGAGCAGTACTTC. It encodes CASKTGGASYEQYF.

This chain links TRBV5-1 with TRBJ1-3; TRBD1 matches at 7 bases. With 4 bases clipped from V and 4 bases from J, the junction kept 8 bases outside the gene matches. The CDR3 has 15 residues. The germline V gene encodes CDR1 SGHRS and CDR2 YFSETQ. This CDR3 reads CASSPTGRSGNTIYF. DNA of the CDR3: TGCGCCAGCAGCCCGACAGGGAGGTCCGGAAACACCATATATTTT.

In regard to this clone: Distinct nucleotide sequences in the sample also encode this CDR3. The chain uses TRBV27 and TRBJ1-5; D possibly corresponds to TRBD1 (5 bases). Germline-derived CDR1 and CDR2 are MNHEY and SMNVEV (reference sequence). The V end lost 2 bases, the J end lost 5 bases, and 7 bases lay between the germline ends. The CDR3 sequence is 13 residues long. The CDR3 spells CASSLEGDQPQHF. Here the CDR3 DNA reads TGTGCCAGCAGTTTAGAAGGGGATCAGCCCCAGCATTTT.

The chain carries TRBV4-3 and TRBJ1-1; D is ambiguous. This CDR3 spans 12 amino acids. CDR1 and CDR2 (germline): LGHNA, YSLEER. V gave up 3 bases and J gave up 1 base, with 3 bases separating them. CDR3 nucleotides: TGCGCCAGCAGCCACTGGAACACTGAAGCTTTCTTT. Protein: CASSHWNTEAFF.

This clone turned up a few times. V gene TRBV18 combines with J gene TRBJ2-2; 7 bases line up with TRBD2. From germline, CDR1 is KGHSH and CDR2 LQKENI. This CDR3 has 16 residues. The V segment lost 3 bases and the J segment 5 bases; nucleotides outside the gene matches: 9. The CDR3 DNA reads TGTGCCAGCTCACCGGAAACGGGAGGTGGGACCGGGGAGCTGTTTTTT. Its protein is CASSPETGGGTGELFF.

Only one count was recorded for this clone. V is TRBV28 and J is TRBJ2-1, with TRBD1 matching over 7 bases. The V and J ends lost 6 bases and 7 bases, in that order; junction bases with no gene match: 6. CDR3 size: 13 residues. Germline V lookup: CDR1 MDHEN, CDR2 SYDVKM. CDR3 bases: TGTGCCAGCAGCCGAGGGACAGCTAATGAGCAGTTCTTC. Protein product: CASSRGTANEQFF.

The chain joins TRBV12-5 to TRBJ2-6, with 10 bases that match TRBD1. The J segment lost 0 bases and the V segment lost 4 bases, leaving 12 bases of the junction unmatched. CDR1 and CDR2 from the germline V gene are LGHNT and FRNRAP. This CDR3 has 20 residues. The CDR3, as DNA: TGTGCTAGTGGTTGGACCCCCGGGACAGGGGCCCTCTCTGGGGCCAACGTCCTGACTTTC. Residues: CASGWTPGTGALSGANVLTF.

The chain uses TRBV6-1 and TRBJ2-7, with 7 bases fitting TRBD1. V lost 6 bases and J lost 7; bases outside the gene matches: 12. CDR1 and CDR2 (germline): MNHNS, SASEGT. CDR3 length equals 14 residues. The CDR3 protein is CASSEVPGQREQYF. CDR3 nucleotides: TGTGCCAGCAGCGAGGTCCCGGGACAGAGAGAGCAGTACTTC.

This clone occurred a few times. The chain links TRBV30 to TRBJ2-5; 9 bases map to TRBD1. The end of the DNA is better explained by TRBJ2-7, so the J call may be wrong. Germline V gene lookup returns CDR1 GTSNPN and CDR2 SVGIG (reference sequence). The CDR3 consists of 14 residues. CDR3 protein: CAWYPLGQGSEQYF. The CDR3 coding sequence is TGTGCCTGGTACCCCTTAGGACAGGGGAGCGAGCAGTACTTC.

The gene calls are TRBV30 and TRBJ2-7; tentative D call: TRBD2 (7 bases). V was cut by 3 bases and J by 1 base, with 13 bases left in between. The CDR3 has 14 amino acids. The germline V gene has CDR1 GTSNPN and CDR2 SVGIG (reference sequence). CDR3 protein: CAWSPGGASYEQYF. The CDR3 bases are TGTGCCTGGAGCCCGGGGGGCGCTTCCTACGAGCAGTACTTC.

V usage is TRBV28 and J usage is TRBJ1-4; D unclear. The V and J ends lost 8 bases and 0 bases respectively, with 4 bases between them. This CDR3 spans 12 amino acids. CDR1 is MDHEN, CDR2 SYDVKM, per germline. CDR3 residues: CASPATNEKLFF. The CDR3 DNA is TGTGCCAGCCCTGCAACTAATGAAAAACTGTTTTTT.

V and J are TRBV18 and TRBJ2-3; a weak D match, TRBD2 (5 bases). Trimming took off 6 bases at V and 2 bases at J, with 15 bases between the two ends. This CDR3 comprises 15 residues. Germline assignment: CDR1 KGHSH and CDR2 LQKENI. CDR3 sequence: CASSSRGRNTDTQYF. For the CDR3, the DNA is TGTGCCAGCTCCTCCCGGGGAAGGAACACAGATACGCAGTATTTT.

The V gene is TRBV6-5, the J gene TRBJ1-2, with 9 bases aligning to TRBD1. CDR1 and CDR2 from the germline V gene are MNHEY and SVGAGI. The V and J ends lost 7 bases and 5 bases, in that order; junction bases with no gene match: 11. The CDR3 covers 15 residues. In nucleotides, the CDR3 is TGTGCCAGCACCCCAAGGGGACAGGGCTTTTATGGCTACACCTTC. Translated, it gives CASTPRGQGFYGYTF.

The chain couples TRBV29-1 to TRBJ2-2, with 7 bases aligning to TRBD2. The CDR3 is 15 amino acids. With V trimmed by 8 bases and J by 1 base, 10 bases remained unmatched. From germline, CDR1 is SQVTM and CDR2 ANQGSEA. This CDR3 is CSTYIREGNTGELFF. The CDR3 nucleotides are TGCAGCACGTACATAAGGGAGGGGAACACCGGGGAGCTGTTTTTT.

With regard to this clone: In the same sample, other DNA sequences code for this CDR3. The chain uses TRBV5-1 and TRBJ2-5; TRBD1 agrees at 8 bases. The germline V gene has CDR1 SGHRS and CDR2 YFSETQ. J gave up 5 bases and V 4 bases, and 13 bases lay outside the gene matches. The CDR3 is 16 residues long. The CDR3 bases are TGCGCCAGCAGCCCCACAGGGGGTAGGGGAGACGAGACCCAGTACTTC. The encoded protein is CASSPTGGRGDETQYF.

The rearrangement joins TRBV6-5 to TRBJ1-1; 7 nucleotides line up with TRBD1. Per the germline V gene, CDR1 is MNHEY and CDR2 is SVGAGI. The CDR3 extends over 15 amino acids. With 5 bases clipped from V and 3 bases from J, the junction kept 9 bases outside the gene matches. In DNA form, the CDR3 reads TGTGCCAGCAGTCCCAAGGGGGCCCTAGACACTGAAGCTTTCTTT. It codes for CASSPKGALDTEAFF.